The TCR beta chain under discussion was sequenced for a study of T-cell reconstitution after alpha-beta-depleted transplantation in children. Study observations and caveats: After transplant, high TCRbeta diversity at day 60 in some patients arose from surviving recipient T cells and thymic progenitors. Most T-cell counts and diversity one year after the transplant came from T cells that were newly produced. Several hundred expanded graft clones reportedly were the source of alpha-beta T cells about two months after transplant.

The table lists this clonotype with a few counts. Its specificity is unknown. As it was prepared, the TCRbeta library received unique molecular identifiers. MiXCR was run by TCRdb on the PCR reads, yielding one entry per CDR3 protein. The table records some 300,000 distinct CDR3 sequences, less than 9.5% of them present only once. Sequenced material: peripheral blood, taken 360 days after TCRalphabeta/CD19-depleted stem cell transplant. The sequence was collected from a female patient aged 2 to 10 who had a stem cell transplant for Fanconi anemia, so the T cells may come from the graft donor.

The CDR3 coding sequence is TGTGCCAGCAGCTTAGGCATAGGCCTAAGCTCCTACGAGCAGTACTTC. It specifies CASSLGIGLSSYEQYF. The chain links TRBV7-9 to TRBJ2-7, with unresolved D. Trimming pared 1 base from V and 0 bases from J, leaving 13 bases between. This CDR3 has 16 residues. CDR1 and CDR2 (germline): SEHNR, FQNEAQ (reference sequence). The full variable domain, completed using reference TRBV7-9 and TRBJ2-7, is DTGVSQNPRHKITKRGQNVTFRCDPISEHNRLYWYRQTLGQGPEFLTYFQNEAQLEKSRLLSDRFSAERPKGSFSTLEIQRTEQGDSAMYLCASSLGIGLSSYEQYFGPGTRLTVT.